This is a list of T cell receptor beta chains from one sample in a study of blood T cell repertoires in COVID-19. The data were produced by immunoSEQ multiplex PCR, yet TCRdb's version contains in-frame clones alone and is incomplete. The data hold about 9,000 clones, with 86% observed a single time. The sequenced sample consisted of peripheral blood. Receptors originate from a human donor with active COVID-19. The donor label of this sample is uncertain. CDR3s include the opening cysteine and the closing phenylalanine or tryptophan. The order of the fields is J gene, D gene, clone size, V gene, CDR3 DNA, CDR3 protein. D genes are given only for firm matches. Where a row states a size, it is once, few, many or the class of an expanded clone; other rows omit it.

>TRBJ2-2|TRBD2|few|TRBV19
TGTGCCAGTACCCTGGGGGCTAGCGGGGTAGGCACCGGGGAGCTGTTTTTT
CASTLGASGVGTGELFF
>TRBJ2-3|TRBD1|once|TRBV10-3
TGTGCCATCAGTGACCGGGACAGGGGGGTTGCAGATACGCAGTATTTT
CAISDRDRGVADTQYF
>TRBJ2-1|.|.|TRBV4-1
TGCGCCAGCAGCCAAGGGTGGGGAGGTTCAAATGAGCAGTTCTTC
CASSQGWGGSNEQFF
>TRBJ1-6|.|.|TRBV18
TGTGCCAGCTCACCAAATCCAGGGGCAAATTCACCCCTCCACTTT
CASSPNPGANSPLHF
>TRBJ2-7|.|.|TRBV10-2
TGCGCCAGCAGGGCAGGGCCCTACGAGCAGTACTTC
CASRAGPYEQYF
>TRBJ1-2|.|.|TRBV7-9
TGTGCCAGCAGCTTTGGGACACCCAACTATGGCTACACCTTC
CASSFGTPNYGYTF
>TRBJ2-7|.|.|TRBV7-2
TGTGCCAGCAGCTTATCCAGGTTGGACGAGCAGTACTTC
CASSLSRLDEQYF
>TRBJ2-1|.|.|TRBV6-1
TGTGCCAGCAGTGGCCGTGGTTCTGTCGGGGGGCTATTAAATGAGCAGTTCTTC
CASSGRGSVGGLLNEQFF
>TRBJ1-2|TRBD1|.|TRBV5-1
TGCGCCAGCAGTTTATCACAGGGGGCCCTCTATGGCTACACCTTC
CASSLSQGALYGYTF
>TRBJ1-4|.|.|TRBV12-5
TGTGCTAGCCAGCCCCAACGGGGGGGCCGAACTAATGAAAAACTGTTTTTT
CASQPQRGGRTNEKLFF
>TRBJ2-1|.|.|TRBV5-6
TGTGCCAGCAGCTTGGGTCCGGGGGACTACAATGAGCAGTTCTTC
CASSLGPGDYNEQFF
>TRBJ2-7|TRBD1|.|TRBV7-9
TGTGCCAGCAGCTCAGGGGGTCCGGACAGGGCGGTCGAGCAGTACTTC
CASSSGGPDRAVEQYF
>TRBJ1-1|.|few|TRBV9
TGTGCCAGCAGCAGAGGAGATGGGACTGAAGCTTTCTTT
CASSRGDGTEAFF
>TRBJ1-5|.|few|TRBV28
TGTGCCAGCAGTTTGGAGGGAAGGTATCAGCCCCAGCATTTT
CASSLEGRYQPQHF
>TRBJ1-1|TRBD1|.|TRBV23-1
TGCGCCAGCAGTCTCACAGGGGGCGTGGGGGTTCTTCGGGACACTGAAGCTTTCTTT
CASSLTGGVGVLRDTEAFF
>TRBJ2-1|TRBD2|.|TRBV7-9
TGTGCCAGCAGCCCGGGGGGGCGGGAGAAACGGTACAATGAGCAGTTCTTC
CASSPGGREKRYNEQFF
>TRBJ2-1|TRBD1|.|TRBV24-1
TGTGCCATCCGACAGGGAAACCACAATGAGCAGTTCTTC
CAIRQGNHNEQFF
>TRBJ2-7|.|.|TRBV10-3
TGTGCCATCAGTGAGACAGGGAGCTCCTACGAGCAGTACTTC
CAISETGSSYEQYF
>TRBJ1-2|TRBD1|.|TRBV27
TGTGCCAGCAGCGGACAGGGCTATGGCTACACCTTC
CASSGQGYGYTF
>TRBJ1-2|TRBD1|.|TRBV7-9
TGTGCCAGCAGCTTAAGGTTCCAGGGGGAACGAGGCTACACCTTC
CASSLRFQGERGYTF
>TRBJ1-4|.|.|TRBV9
TGTGCCAGCAGCCCCCGGGAGGCGGGGGAAAAACTGTTTTTT
CASSPREAGEKLFF
>TRBJ1-2|.|.|TRBV6-5
TGTGCCAGCAGCCCCTCAGGGTACTATGGCTACACCTTC
CASSPSGYYGYTF
>TRBJ1-4|.|.|TRBV6-5
TGTGCCAGCGCCCGGGGGGGCTTGGGGGAAAAACTGTTTTTT
CASARGGLGEKLFF
>TRBJ1-4|TRBD1|.|TRBV19
TGTGCCAGTAGTATGGTCAACAGGGGGTATGCTAATGAAAAACTGTTTTTT
CASSMVNRGYANEKLFF
>TRBJ2-1|.|.|TRBV12-3/TRBV12-4
TGTGCCAGCAGTTTGGGCAGGGGAGCCGAGCAGTTCTTC
CASSLGRGAEQFF
>TRBJ2-3|TRBD2|.|TRBV7-2
TGTGCCAGCAGCTTCAGAGCGGGAGGGGTCGCAGATACGCAGTATTTT
CASSFRAGGVADTQYF
>TRBJ2-3|.|.|TRBV28
TGTGCCAGCAGTTTATCAGGAGACAGAGTATCTAGCACAGATACGCAGTATTTT
CASSLSGDRVSSTDTQYF
>TRBJ2-7|TRBD1|few|TRBV28
TGTGCCAGCAGTTCCGGGACAGGGGGCTGGCTAGAGCAGTACTTC
CASSSGTGGWLEQYF
>TRBJ2-1|TRBD2|.|TRBV9
TGTGCCAGCAGCGTACGCCCTAGCGGGAGCACCTACAATGAGCAGTTCTTC
CASSVRPSGSTYNEQFF
>TRBJ1-4|TRBD1|once|TRBV5-1
TGCGCCAGCAGCGATGGACAGGGGAGGAATGAAAAACTGTTTTTT
CASSDGQGRNEKLFF
>TRBJ1-3|.|.|TRBV5-6
TGTGCCAGCAGCTTCCTACAGGGCGGGCACACCATATATTTT
CASSFLQGGHTIYF
>TRBJ2-1|TRBD2|once|TRBV9
TGTGCCAGCAGCGAGCTAGCGGTCTCCTACAATGAGCAGTTCTTC
CASSELAVSYNEQFF
>TRBJ1-2|.|once|TRBV29-1
TGCAGCGTTGTTGGGGCGAGCTACACCTTC
CSVVGASYTF
>TRBJ1-1|.|.|TRBV6-6
TGTGCCAGCAGTTACGGGTACAGGGCGATGAACACTGAAGCTTTCTTT
CASSYGYRAMNTEAFF
>TRBJ2-3|TRBD2|few|TRBV6-5
TGTGCCAGCAGCTACGGACTAGCGGGGGGAGATACGCAGTATTTT
CASSYGLAGGDTQYF
>TRBJ1-4|.|.|TRBV2
TGTGCCAGCATGGGACTAACTAATGAAAAACTGTTTTTT
CASMGLTNEKLFF
>TRBJ1-3|TRBD1|.|TRBV6-1
TGTGCCAGCAGTGTGACAGGGGAGAGCTCTGGAAACACCATATATTTT
CASSVTGESSGNTIYF
>TRBJ1-1|TRBD1|.|TRBV9
TGTGCCAGCAGCGTAGTCCCAGGGGGCCAGAACACTGAAGCTTTCTTT
CASSVVPGGQNTEAFF
>TRBJ1-5|.|.|TRBV30
TGTGCCTGGAGTGTAGGGCAGGGTGGTCAGCCCCAGCATTTT
CAWSVGQGGQPQHF
>TRBJ2-3|TRBD1|.|TRBV25-1
TGTGCCAGCACCCGGGACAGGGGAGAGGCAGATACGCAGTATTTT
CASTRDRGEADTQYF